This T cell receptor beta chain was retrieved from a study of blood T cell repertoires in COVID-19. Study context: PBMCs, B-cell-depleted T cells, or T cells were the source of the cDNA or gDNA that made up the material.

Measured with immunoSEQ multiplex PCR; TCRdb has only the in-frame clones, and not every one. The sample contains more than 300,000 clones, 85% to 95% of which appear only once. Germline CDR1 LNHDA, CDR2 SQIVND (reference sequence). The CDR3 totals 15 residues. V dropped 6 bases and J dropped 3 bases, with 16 bases sitting between them. This receptor was taken from a woman in her 30s who had been exposed to COVID-19. The sequenced material came from PBMCs or T cells enriched from blood (not recorded which). The chain links TRBV19 to TRBJ2-3, with a possible D match to TRBD1 (6 bases). The CDR3 is CASRGVEGQTDTQYF. The CDR3 nucleotides read TGTGCCAGTAGAGGGGTCGAAGGACAGACAGATACGCAGTATTTT.